The clone carrying this TCR beta chain was detected a few times. Other DNA sequences in this sample translate to the same CDR3. These data belong to a study of shared clonotypes between healthy human individuals. Both subsets, CD45RA+ naive and CD45RA-negative memory, were split from the CD4+ cells. V shed 0 bases and J shed 2 bases, with 5 bases lying between them. There are 14 residues in the CDR3. Looked up from germline, CDR1 is LGHNA and CDR2 is YSLEER. At deep level, the assay was performed. The assay was immunoSEQ multiplex PCR, and TCRdb's table has in-frame clones only and misses some. The sample contains 2 million to 3 million clones, approximately 94% of which appear only once.

The chain combines TRBV4-3 with TRBJ1-5, with TRBD1 as a possible D gene (5 bases). The clonotype was recovered from a man between 18 and 35 years old in good health. The material sequenced was naive CD4+ T cells sorted from blood. As to subset: CD45RA+ positively selected. The CDR3 sequence is CASSQEGGNQPQHF. CDR3 sequence (DNA): TGCGCCAGCAGCCAAGAGGGGGGCAATCAGCCCCAGCATTTT.